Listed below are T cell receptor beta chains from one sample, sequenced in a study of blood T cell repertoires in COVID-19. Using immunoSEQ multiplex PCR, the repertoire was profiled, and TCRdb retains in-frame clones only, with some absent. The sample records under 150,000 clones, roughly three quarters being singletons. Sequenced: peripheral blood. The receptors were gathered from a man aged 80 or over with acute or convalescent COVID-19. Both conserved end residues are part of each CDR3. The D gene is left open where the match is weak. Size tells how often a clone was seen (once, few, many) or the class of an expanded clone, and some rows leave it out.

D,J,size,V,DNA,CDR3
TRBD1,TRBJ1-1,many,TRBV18,TGTGCCAGCTCGCCTGAACAGGGGAAGAACACTGAAGCTTTCTTT,CASSPEQGKNTEAFF
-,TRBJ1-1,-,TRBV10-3,TGTGCCATCAGTGAAGGTCCCGGGGGGAGCACTGAAGCTTTCTTT,CAISEGPGGSTEAFF
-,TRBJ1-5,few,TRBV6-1,TGTGCCAGCAGTGAAGCGCGGCAGCCCCAGCATTTT,CASSEARQPQHF
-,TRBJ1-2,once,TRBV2,TGTGCCAGCAGCGTTCCCTATTCGGGAGGCTACACCTTC,CASSVPYSGGYTF
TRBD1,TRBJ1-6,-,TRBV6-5,TGTGCCAGCAGTCCCACCGGGACAGGGGGTTCACCCCTCCACTTT,CASSPTGTGGSPLHF
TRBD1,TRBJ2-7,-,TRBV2,TGTGCCAGCAGTGTCACAGGGGGCAGTGCCTACGAGCAGTACTTC,CASSVTGGSAYEQYF
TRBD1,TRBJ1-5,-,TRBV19,TGTGCCAGTAGTATACTTTCCAGGGGGCGGTTTCAGCCCCAGCATTTT,CASSILSRGRFQPQHF
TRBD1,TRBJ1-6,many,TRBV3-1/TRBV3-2,TGTGCCAGCAGCCAAGGGAAAGGACAGGGGGCAAGCTCCTATAATTCACCCCTCCACTTT,CASSQGKGQGASSYNSPLHF
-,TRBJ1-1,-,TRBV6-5,TGTGCCAGCAGTTACATAGCCCAGGGGAACACTGAAGCTTTCTTT,CASSYIAQGNTEAFF
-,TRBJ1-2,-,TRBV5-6,TGTGCCAGCAGCCTAGGACAGAGCTATGGCTACACCTTC,CASSLGQSYGYTF
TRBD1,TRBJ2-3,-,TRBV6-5,TGTGCCAGCAGTCCGGGACAGGGGATCACAGATACGCAGTATTTT,CASSPGQGITDTQYF
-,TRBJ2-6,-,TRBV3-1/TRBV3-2,TGTGCCAGCAGCCCCAGGGGGCGGACTAGCTCTGGGGCCAACGTCCTGACTTTC,CASSPRGRTSSGANVLTF
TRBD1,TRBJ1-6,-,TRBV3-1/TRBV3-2,TGTGCCAGCAGCCAAAGACAGGGCCTTAATTCACCCCTCCACTTT,CASSQRQGLNSPLHF
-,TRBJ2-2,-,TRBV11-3,TGTGCCAGCAGCCGAATGGGGCGTGGGAACTCGAACACCGGGGAGCTGTTTTTT,CASSRMGRGNSNTGELFF
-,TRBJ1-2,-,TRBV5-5,TGTGCCAGCAGCTTGCAAGGGGCAGAGAACTATGGCTACACCTTC,CASSLQGAENYGYTF
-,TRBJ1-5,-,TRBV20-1,TGCAGTGCTAGTTACAGAATTAGCAATCAGCCCCAGCATTTT,CSASYRISNQPQHF
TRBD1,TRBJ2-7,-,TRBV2,TGTGCCAGCAGCGGGGACAGGGGGTACGAGCAGTACTTC,CASSGDRGYEQYF
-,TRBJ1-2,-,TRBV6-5,TGTGCCATCACGAACGGTAACTATGGCTACACCTTC,CAITNGNYGYTF
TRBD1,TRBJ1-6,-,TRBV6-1,TGTGCCAGCAGTGAGGACAGGTTGAGCTCCTATAATTCACCCCTCCACTTT,CASSEDRLSSYNSPLHF